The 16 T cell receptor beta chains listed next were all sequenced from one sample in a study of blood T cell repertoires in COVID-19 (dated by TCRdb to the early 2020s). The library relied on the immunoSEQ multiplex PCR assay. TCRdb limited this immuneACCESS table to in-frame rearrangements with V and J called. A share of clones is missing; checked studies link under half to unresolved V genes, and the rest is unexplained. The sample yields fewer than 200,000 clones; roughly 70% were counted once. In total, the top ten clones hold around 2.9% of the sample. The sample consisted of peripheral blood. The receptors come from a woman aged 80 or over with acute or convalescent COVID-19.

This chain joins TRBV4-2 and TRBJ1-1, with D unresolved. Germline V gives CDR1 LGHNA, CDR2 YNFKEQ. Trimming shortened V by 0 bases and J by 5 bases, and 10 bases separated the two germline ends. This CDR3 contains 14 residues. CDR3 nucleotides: TGTGCCAGCAGCCAAGAGGCAGCGGCTACTGAAGCTTTCTTT. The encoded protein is CASSQEAAATEAFF.

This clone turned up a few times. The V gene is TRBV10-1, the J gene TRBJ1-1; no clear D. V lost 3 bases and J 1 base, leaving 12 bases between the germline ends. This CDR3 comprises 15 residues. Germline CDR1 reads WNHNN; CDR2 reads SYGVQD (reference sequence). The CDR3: CASSDSATGNTEAFF. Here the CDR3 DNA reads TGCGCCAGCAGTGATTCAGCTACGGGGAACACTGAAGCTTTCTTT.

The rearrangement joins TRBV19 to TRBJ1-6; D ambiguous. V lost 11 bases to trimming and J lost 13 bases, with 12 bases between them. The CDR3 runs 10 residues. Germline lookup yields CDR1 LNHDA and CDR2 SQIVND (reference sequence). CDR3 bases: TGTGCCCCTAAATGCACGCCCCTCCACTTT. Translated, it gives CAPKCTPLHF.

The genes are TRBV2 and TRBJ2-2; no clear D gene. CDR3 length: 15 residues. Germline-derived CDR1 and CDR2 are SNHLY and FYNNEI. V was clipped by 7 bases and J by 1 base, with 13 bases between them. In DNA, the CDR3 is TGTGCCAGCACAAACGGCGGATGGAACACCGGGGAGCTGTTTTTT. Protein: CASTNGGWNTGELFF.

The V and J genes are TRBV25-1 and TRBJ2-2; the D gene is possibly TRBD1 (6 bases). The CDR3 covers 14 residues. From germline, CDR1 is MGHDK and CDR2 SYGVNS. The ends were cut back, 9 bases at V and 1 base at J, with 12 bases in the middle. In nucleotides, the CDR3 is TGTGCCAGTAGTAGGACAGAGAACACCGGGGAGCTGTTTTTT. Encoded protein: CASSRTENTGELFF. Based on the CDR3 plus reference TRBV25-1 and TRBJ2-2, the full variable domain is EADIYQTPRYLVIGTGKKITLECSQTMGHDKMYWYQQDPGMELHLIHYSYGVNSTEKGDLSSESTVSRIRTEHFPLTLESARPSHTSQYLCASSRTENTGELFFGEGSRLTVL.

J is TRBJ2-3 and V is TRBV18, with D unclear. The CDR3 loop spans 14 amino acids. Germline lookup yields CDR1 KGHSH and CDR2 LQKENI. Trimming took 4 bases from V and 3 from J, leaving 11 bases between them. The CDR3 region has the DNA TGTGCCAGCTCACTCCTAACTATTACAGATACGCAGTATTTT. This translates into CASSLLTITDTQYF. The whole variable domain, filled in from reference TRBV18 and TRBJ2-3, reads NAGVMQNPRHLVRRRGQEARLRCSPMKGHSHVYWYRQLPEEGLKFMVYLQKENIIDESGMPKERFSAEFPKEGPSILRIQQVVRGDSAAYFCASSLLTITDTQYFGPGTRLTVL.

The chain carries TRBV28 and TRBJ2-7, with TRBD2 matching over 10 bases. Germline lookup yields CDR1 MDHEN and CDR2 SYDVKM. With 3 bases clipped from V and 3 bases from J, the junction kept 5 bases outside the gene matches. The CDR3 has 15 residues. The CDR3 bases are TGTGCCAGCAGTTTCTCTAGCGGGAGCGGCTACGAGCAGTACTTC. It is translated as CASSFSSGSGYEQYF.

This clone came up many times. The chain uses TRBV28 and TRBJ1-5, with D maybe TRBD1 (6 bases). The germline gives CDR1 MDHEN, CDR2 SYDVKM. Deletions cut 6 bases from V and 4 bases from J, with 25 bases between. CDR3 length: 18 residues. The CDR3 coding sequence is TGTGCCAGCAGCCCCCCGGAGGGGGTGGCGGGGGTGAATCAGCCCCAGCATTTT. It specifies CASSPPEGVAGVNQPQHF.

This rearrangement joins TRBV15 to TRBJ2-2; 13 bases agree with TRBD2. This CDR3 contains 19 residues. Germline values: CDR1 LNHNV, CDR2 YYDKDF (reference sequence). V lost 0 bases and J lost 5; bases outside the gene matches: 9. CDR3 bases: TGTGCCACCAGCAGAGATACCGGACTAGCGGGAGTTTTGACCGGGGAGCTGTTTTTT. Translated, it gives CATSRDTGLAGVLTGELFF.

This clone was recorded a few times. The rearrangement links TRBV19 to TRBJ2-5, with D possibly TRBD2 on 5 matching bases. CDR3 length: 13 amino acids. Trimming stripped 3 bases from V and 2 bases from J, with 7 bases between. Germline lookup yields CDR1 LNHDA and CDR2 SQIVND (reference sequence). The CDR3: CASSMSGQETQYF. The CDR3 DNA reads TGTGCCAGTAGTATGAGCGGTCAAGAGACCCAGTACTTC.

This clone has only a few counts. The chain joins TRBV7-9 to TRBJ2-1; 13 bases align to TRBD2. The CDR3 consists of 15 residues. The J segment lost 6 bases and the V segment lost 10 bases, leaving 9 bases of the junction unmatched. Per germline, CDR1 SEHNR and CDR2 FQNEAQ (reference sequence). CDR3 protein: CATVKGTSGTNEQFF. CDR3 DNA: TGTGCCACCGTTAAAGGGACTAGCGGGACCAATGAGCAGTTCTTC.

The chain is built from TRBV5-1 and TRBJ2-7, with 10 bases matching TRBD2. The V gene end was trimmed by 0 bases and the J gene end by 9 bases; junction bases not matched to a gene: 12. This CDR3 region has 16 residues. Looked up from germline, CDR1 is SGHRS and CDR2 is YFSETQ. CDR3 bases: TGCGCCAGCAGCTTGGAAGCGGGAGGGCTTTCCGGCGGGCAGTACTTC. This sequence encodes CASSLEAGGLSGGQYF.

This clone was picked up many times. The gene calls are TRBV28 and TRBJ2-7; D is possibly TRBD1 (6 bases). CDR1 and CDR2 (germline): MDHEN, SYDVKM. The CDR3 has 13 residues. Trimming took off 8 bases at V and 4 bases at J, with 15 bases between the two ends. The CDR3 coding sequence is TGTGCCAGCGGTACAGGGCCGCTGTACGAGCAGTACTTC. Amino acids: CASGTGPLYEQYF.

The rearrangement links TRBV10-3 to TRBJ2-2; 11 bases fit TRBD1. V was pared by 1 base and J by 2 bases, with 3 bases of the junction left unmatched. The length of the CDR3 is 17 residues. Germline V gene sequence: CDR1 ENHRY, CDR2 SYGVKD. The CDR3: CAISEWTGGSNTGELFF. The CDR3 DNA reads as TGTGCCATCAGTGAGTGGACAGGGGGCAGCAACACCGGGGAGCTGTTTTTT.

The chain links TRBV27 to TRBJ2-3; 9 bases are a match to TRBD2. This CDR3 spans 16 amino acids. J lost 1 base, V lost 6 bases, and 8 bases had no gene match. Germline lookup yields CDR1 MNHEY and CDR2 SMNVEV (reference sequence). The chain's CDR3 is CASRKIAGAGTDTQYF. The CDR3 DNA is TGTGCCAGCAGGAAGATAGCGGGAGCGGGCACAGATACGCAGTATTTT.

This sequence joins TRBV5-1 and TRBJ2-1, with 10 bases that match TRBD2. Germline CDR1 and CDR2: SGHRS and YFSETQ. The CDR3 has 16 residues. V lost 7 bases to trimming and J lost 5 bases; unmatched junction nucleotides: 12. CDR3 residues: CASDLQAGGLDNEQFF. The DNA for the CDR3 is TGCGCCAGCGACCTCCAAGCGGGAGGGCTGGACAATGAGCAGTTCTTC. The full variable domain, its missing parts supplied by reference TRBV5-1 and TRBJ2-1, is KAGVTQTPRYLIKTRGQQVTLSCSPISGHRSVSWYQQTPGQGLQFLFEYFSETQRNKGNFPGRFSGRQFSNSRSEMNVSTLELGDSALYLCASDLQAGGLDNEQFFGPGTRLTVL.